This entry lists 21 T cell receptor beta chains sequenced from one sample in a study of cytomegalovirus exposure and HLA in healthy donors. The PCR used 60 Vbeta and 13 Jbeta primers. Only in-frame clones appear in the TCRdb table, and some are missing; sequencing was by immunoSEQ multiplex PCR. The repertoire holds fewer than 200,000 clones, with 75% to 90% as singletons. The sample taken for sequencing was PBMCs. These receptor sequences come from a woman aged 50 to 65 in good health and CMV-seropositive.

The count of this clone is one. In nucleotides, the CDR3 is TGCGCCAGCAGCTTGCTATCTGGGAACACTGAAGCTTTCTTT. It specifies CASSLLSGNTEAFF. The V gene is TRBV5-1, the J gene TRBJ1-1; D not certain. With 1 base removed from V and 1 base from J, the gap between germline ends came to 8 bases. The CDR3 is made up of 14 amino acids. Germline values: CDR1 SGHRS, CDR2 YFSETQ.

This clone was detected once. The chain couples TRBV18 to TRBJ2-2, with 10 bases matching TRBD1. Germline V gives CDR1 KGHSH, CDR2 LQKENI. With 6 bases clipped from V and 0 bases from J, the junction kept 4 bases outside the gene matches. The CDR3 totals 16 residues. The CDR3 is CASSATGGANTGELFF. CDR3 nucleotide sequence: TGTGCCAGCTCGGCGACAGGGGGCGCGAACACCGGGGAGCTGTTTTTT.

The count of this clone is one. The chain is built from TRBV6-5 and TRBJ2-1; a possible D gene is TRBD1 (6 bases). V was shortened by 3 bases and J by 5 bases, with 11 bases between the two germline ends. The CDR3 has 14 residues. Germline assignment: CDR1 MNHEY and CDR2 SVGAGI. Here the CDR3 DNA reads TGTGCCAGCAGTTATCCGGGACAACACAATGAGCAGTTCTTC. Translating gives CASSYPGQHNEQFF.

On this clone itself: At one boundary the junction diverges from the germline segment, which might be a read error. The chain employs TRBV7-2 and TRBJ2-5; the D gene is possibly TRBD1 (6 bases). The CDR3 has 16 amino acids. Germline loops: CDR1 SGHTA, CDR2 FQGNSA. The chain's CDR3 is CASSLVGATLKETRYF. CDR3 DNA: TGTGCCAGCAGCTTAGTGGGGGCCACCCTTAAAGAGACCCGGTACTTC.

The chain recombines TRBV4-1 with TRBJ1-2, with D perhaps TRBD1 (6 bases). Germline V CDR1 and CDR2: MGHRA, YSYEKL. Trimming shortened V by 3 bases and J by 1 base, and 24 bases separated the two germline ends. CDR3 length equals 19 residues. CDR3 amino acids: CASSQLTGEPSFYNYGYTF. CDR3 nucleotides: TGCGCCAGCAGCCAGCTGACAGGAGAGCCTTCTTTTTATAACTATGGCTACACCTTC.

The rearrangement links TRBV6-5 to TRBJ1-1, with a possible D match to TRBD1 (6 bases). Trimming removed 2 bases from V and 3 bases from J, with 10 bases in between. This CDR3 comprises 14 residues. The V gene's germline CDR1 is MNHEY and CDR2 SVGAGI. The CDR3 bases are TGTGCCAGCAGTTACCAGGGGCTCTACACTGAAGCTTTCTTT. Translated: CASSYQGLYTEAFF.

This clone was seen more than once but under ten times. The rearrangement uses TRBV18 and TRBJ1-6; D uncertain. Germline lookup yields CDR1 KGHSH and CDR2 LQKENI. The CDR3 covers 14 residues. V was pared by 3 bases and J by 7 bases, with 10 bases between. CDR3 sequence: CASSPYLENSPLHF. The DNA for the CDR3 is TGTGCCAGCTCACCCTACTTAGAAAATTCACCCCTCCACTTT.

This CDR3 is CAVRQGFYEQYF. The CDR3 DNA reads TGTGCCGTCCGACAGGGCTTCTACGAGCAGTACTTC. The V call is TRBV2, the J call TRBJ2-7; 7 bases match TRBD1. With 11 bases clipped from V and 3 bases from J, the junction kept 7 bases outside the gene matches. CDR3 length: 12 residues. Per germline, CDR1 SNHLY and CDR2 FYNNEI.

This clone showed up just once. The genes are TRBV5-1 and TRBJ2-3, with TRBD2 matching 8 bases. From germline, CDR1 is SGHRS and CDR2 YFSETQ. There are 14 residues in the CDR3. Unmatched junction bases numbered 3, after V lost 5 bases and J lost 1 base. The CDR3 reads CASRTSGRTDTQYF. DNA for the CDR3: TGCGCCAGCAGAACTAGCGGACGCACAGATACGCAGTATTTT. Filled out from reference TRBV5-1 and TRBJ2-3, the complete variable domain reads KAGVTQTPRYLIKTRGQQVTLSCSPISGHRSVSWYQQTPGQGLQFLFEYFSETQRNKGNFPGRFSGRQFSNSRSEMNVSTLELGDSALYLCASRTSGRTDTQYFGPGTRLTVL.

The chain couples TRBV6-1 to TRBJ1-5; 8 bases are shared with TRBD1. The CDR3 is 15 residues long. The V and J ends lost 5 bases and 2 bases, in that order; junction bases with no gene match: 5. The germline gives CDR1 MNHNS, CDR2 SASEGT. CDR3 residues: CASSRSGGGNQPQHF. In DNA form, the CDR3 reads TGTGCCAGCAGTAGGTCAGGGGGCGGCAATCAGCCCCAGCATTTT.

Worth noting for this clone: Other DNA sequences in the sample encode the same CDR3. The DNA for the CDR3 is TGTGCCAGCAGGATAGCTGGGCAGGGGCGACTGGCTAATGAAAAACTGTTTTTT. Protein product: CASRIAGQGRLANEKLFF. The V and J genes are TRBV28 and TRBJ1-4, with D possibly being TRBD1 (6 bases). This CDR3 is built from 18 residues. V lost 6 bases to trimming and J lost 3 bases, with 23 bases between them. The V gene's germline CDR1 is MDHEN and CDR2 SYDVKM.

This clone occurred once. The rearrangement joins TRBV5-4 to TRBJ2-3, with D perhaps matching TRBD2 (6 bases). V was trimmed by 0 bases and J by 4 bases, leaving 9 bases between them. This CDR3 is built from 14 residues. Per germline, CDR1 SGHNT and CDR2 YYREEE (reference sequence). CDR3 nucleotides: TGTGCCAGCAGCTTGGCCGGGGGTGCAGATACGCAGTATTTT. This translates into CASSLAGGADTQYF. Filled out from reference TRBV5-4 and TRBJ2-3, the complete variable domain reads ETGVTQSPTHLIKTRGQQVTLRCSSQSGHNTVSWYQQALGQGPQFIFQYYREEENGRGNFPPRFSGLQFPNYSSELNVNALELDDSALYLCASSLAGGADTQYFGPGTRLTVL.

This clone appeared a single time. The rearrangement links TRBV10-3 to TRBJ2-3; a possible D gene is TRBD2 (6 bases). Germline V gene lookup returns CDR1 ENHRY and CDR2 SYGVKD. The CDR3 is 14 residues long. V lost 4 bases and J 7 bases, leaving 15 bases between the germline ends. The CDR3 protein is CAISGGASENTQYF. The CDR3 DNA reads as TGTGCCATCAGTGGAGGGGCTAGCGAGAATACGCAGTATTTT.

V gene TRBV7-9 combines with J gene TRBJ1-1, with a possible D match to TRBD1 (6 bases). The CDR3 consists of 15 residues. From germline, CDR1 is SEHNR and CDR2 FQNEAQ (reference sequence). V gave up 7 bases and J gave up 2 bases, with 17 bases separating them. The CDR3 region has the DNA TGTGCCAGCAATGGGGGCATGGGGTTTAACACTGAAGCTTTCTTT. This codes for CASNGGMGFNTEAFF.

The J gene is TRBJ2-7, the V gene TRBV5-1; 8 nucleotides agree with TRBD2. This CDR3 has 16 residues. V lost 2 bases and J lost 5; bases outside the gene matches: 12. Germline V lookup: CDR1 SGHRS, CDR2 YFSETQ. CDR3 sequence reads: CASSFNPSGGPDEQYF. DNA of the CDR3: TGCGCCAGCAGCTTTAATCCATCGGGAGGGCCCGACGAGCAGTACTTC. Drawing the rest from reference TRBV5-1 and TRBJ2-7, the complete variable domain is KAGVTQTPRYLIKTRGQQVTLSCSPISGHRSVSWYQQTPGQGLQFLFEYFSETQRNKGNFPGRFSGRQFSNSRSEMNVSTLELGDSALYLCASSFNPSGGPDEQYFGPGTRLTVT.

The gene calls are TRBV14 and TRBJ2-3; TRBD1 agrees at 7 bases. The CDR3 spans 13 residues. V shed 4 bases, J shed 11 bases, and the junction held 9 bases outside the gene matches. The V gene's germline CDR1 is SGHDN and CDR2 FVKESK. CDR3 protein: CASSPTRDSRQYF. The CDR3 DNA reads as TGTGCCAGCAGCCCAACACGGGACAGCAGGCAGTATTTT. The full variable domain, its missing parts supplied by reference TRBV14 and TRBJ2-3, is EAGVTQFPSHSVIEKGQTVTLRCDPISGHDNLYWYRRVMGKEIKFLLHFVKESKQDESGMPNNRFLAERTGGTYSTLKVQPAELEDSGVYFCASSPTRDSRQYFGPGTRLTVL.

The chain joins TRBV5-1 to TRBJ2-5, with TRBD2 matching 7 bases. J was trimmed by 5 bases and V by 4 bases; bases with no gene match: 17. Germline-derived CDR1 and CDR2 are SGHRS and YFSETQ. The CDR3 is 17 residues long. CDR3 sequence reads: CASSTLLAAISGETQYF. CDR3 in DNA: TGCGCCAGCAGCACCCTCCTAGCGGCTATAAGTGGGGAGACCCAGTACTTC. Using reference TRBV5-1 and TRBJ2-5 for the parts outside the CDR3, the full variable domain is KAGVTQTPRYLIKTRGQQVTLSCSPISGHRSVSWYQQTPGQGLQFLFEYFSETQRNKGNFPGRFSGRQFSNSRSEMNVSTLELGDSALYLCASSTLLAAISGETQYFGPGTRLLVL.

This chain joins TRBV30 and TRBJ2-1, with TRBD1 matching over 7 bases. Germline values: CDR1 GTSNPN, CDR2 SVGIG (reference sequence). The junction had 11 bases not matched to a gene; V was cut back by 5 bases and J by 13 bases. The CDR3 covers 12 residues. The chain's CDR3 is CAWGTVNREQFF. Here the CDR3 DNA reads TGTGCCTGGGGGACAGTCAACCGGGAACAGTTCTTC.

The table lists this clone with a few counts. The V and J genes are TRBV9 and TRBJ1-1; no clear D gene. The V and J ends lost 0 bases and 4 bases respectively, with 10 bases between them. The CDR3 loop spans 14 amino acids. The germline gives CDR1 SGDLS, CDR2 YYNGEE. For the CDR3, the DNA is TGTGCCAGCAGCGTAGCGTTCAGATTCACTGAAGCTTTCTTT. Translation gives CASSVAFRFTEAFF.

The CDR3 nucleotides are TGTGCCTGGAGCGCCGGGAATGAGCAGTTCTTC. Amino acids: CAWSAGNEQFF. The chain employs TRBV30 and TRBJ2-1; D remains unclear. The V gene's germline CDR1 is GTSNPN and CDR2 SVGIG (reference sequence). V lost 3 bases and J lost 7, with 7 bases in between. CDR3 length: 11 residues. The variable domain in full, completed from reference TRBV30 and TRBJ2-1, reads SQTIHQWPATLVQPVGSPLSLECTVEGTSNPNLYWYRQAAGRGLQLLFYSVGIGQISSEVPQNLSASRPQDRQFILSSKKLLLSDSGFYLCAWSAGNEQFFGPGTRLTVL.

DNA of the CDR3: TGTGCCAGCAGCGGTTCCTTCAGAGGACAGGGGGCCAACGGCTACACCTTC. Protein sequence: CASSGSFRGQGANGYTF. The V gene is TRBV9, the J gene TRBJ1-2, with 11 nucleotides matching TRBD1. Germline CDR1 is SGDLS and CDR2 is YYNGEE. The J segment lost 8 bases and the V segment lost 3 bases, leaving 15 bases of the junction unmatched. The CDR3 is 17 amino acids.